These 32 T cell receptor beta chains originate from one sample sequenced in a study of shared clonotypes between healthy human individuals. Libraries were prepared by immunoSEQ multiplex PCR; TCRdb keeps only in-frame clonotypes and omits some of them. The sample lists more than 600,000 clones, under 95% occurring once. CD45RO-negative, CCR7-selected cells formed the naive CD8 fraction, which excluded terminally differentiated effector memory CD45RA+ cells. The sample taken for sequencing was naive CD8+ T cells sorted from blood. The receptors stem from a man younger than 45 in good health.

CDR3 bases: TGTGCCAGCAGCCACCCGGGTGGGGAGCAGTACTTC. Translating gives CASSHPGGEQYF. The chain employs TRBV4-2 and TRBJ2-7, with D uncertain. This CDR3 is built from 12 residues. CDR1 and CDR2 (germline): LGHNA, YNFKEQ. Deletions cut 3 bases from V and 7 bases from J, with 10 bases between.

This chain's CDR3 is CASSARGEVSNQPQHF. CDR3 DNA: TGTGCCAGCAGTGCCCGCGGAGAAGTGAGCAATCAGCCCCAGCATTTT. V and J are TRBV28 and TRBJ1-5; unclear D gene. The germline gives CDR1 MDHEN, CDR2 SYDVKM. With 5 bases removed from V and 1 base from J, the gap between germline ends came to 15 bases. The CDR3 is made up of 16 amino acids.

The V call is TRBV29-1, the J call TRBJ1-4; D perhaps matches TRBD1 (6 bases). Trimming took 7 bases from V and 5 from J, leaving 14 bases between them. The CDR3 loop spans 13 amino acids. Looked up from germline, CDR1 is SQVTM and CDR2 is ANQGSEA. CDR3 DNA: TGCAGCGCAAAGGAGGGGGGAAATGAAAAACTGTTTTTT. It translates to CSAKEGGNEKLFF.

This chain connects TRBV7-9 to TRBJ2-3; D may be TRBD1 or TRBD2 (5 bases each). Trimming left V 2 bases short and J 6 bases short, with 27 bases between. This CDR3 spans 19 amino acids. Germline V gene sequence: CDR1 SEHNR, CDR2 FQNEAQ (reference sequence). In DNA, the CDR3 is TGTGCCAGCAGCTTAATTTTAGACGAGGGATGGGGCCCACACGATACGCAGTATTTT. Its protein is CASSLILDEGWGPHDTQYF.

This clone turned up a few times. As DNA, the CDR3 is TGCGCCAGCAGTGATACAGGGGACACAGATACGCAGTATTTT. It codes for CASSDTGDTDTQYF. This chain uses TRBV10-2 with TRBJ2-3; 7 nucleotides match TRBD1. CDR1 and CDR2 from the germline V gene are WSHSY and SAAADI. The CDR3 is made up of 14 amino acids. With V trimmed by 3 bases and J by 2 bases, 2 bases remained unmatched.

Notes on this clone: This may stem from a read error, because a much larger clone lies one nucleotide away. In the same sample, other DNA sequences code for this CDR3. CDR3 residues: CAISEGRSSYEQYF. The CDR3 DNA follows: TGTGCCATCAGTGAGGGACGGAGCTCCTACGAGCAGTACTTC. V and J are TRBV10-3 and TRBJ2-7, with no clear D. V shed 2 bases and J shed 0 bases, with 8 bases lying between them. The CDR3 length is 14 residues. Germline V gene sequence: CDR1 ENHRY, CDR2 SYGVKD.

With regard to this clone: At the DNA level, this CDR3 is encoded by other sequences in the same sample as well. This rearrangement joins TRBV15 to TRBJ2-7; D gene ambiguous. The length of the CDR3 is 13 residues. Trimming took 4 bases from V and 1 from J, leaving 8 bases between them. Germline CDR1 and CDR2: LNHNV and YYDKDF (reference sequence). CDR3 DNA: TGTGCCACCAGCAAAGATCTGTCCTACGAGCAGTACTTC. As protein: CATSKDLSYEQYF. The complete variable domain, with remaining parts taken from reference TRBV15 and TRBJ2-7, reads DAMVIQNPRYQVTQFGKPVTLSCSQTLNHNVMYWYQQKSSQAPKLLFHYYDKDFNNEADTPDNFQSRRPNTSFCFLDIRSPGLGDTAMYLCATSKDLSYEQYFGPGTRLTVT.

V usage is TRBV27 and J usage is TRBJ2-5; unclear D gene. The closer fit of TRBJ2-7 to the DNA end suggests the J call may be wrong. The CDR3 is 16 residues long. The germline V gene encodes CDR1 MNHEY and CDR2 SMNVEV (reference sequence). The CDR3, as DNA: TGTGCCAGCAGTTTATCGGCCCACGGCGAGGCCTACGAGCAGTACTTC. It yields the protein CASSLSAHGEAYEQYF.

The genes are TRBV13 and TRBJ2-5; TRBD2 might be the D (5 bases). CDR1 is PRHDT, CDR2 FYEKMQ, per germline (reference sequence). This CDR3 contains 13 residues. V lost 4 bases and J lost 3, with 9 bases in between. The CDR3 region is CASSSDFEETQYF. The CDR3 nucleotides read TGTGCCAGCAGCTCGGACTTCGAAGAGACCCAGTACTTC.

As to this clone: Germline and junction disagree at one end, which may indicate a read error. This chain connects TRBV13 to TRBJ1-2; 7 bases are a match to TRBD1. Germline V gives CDR1 PRHDT, CDR2 FYEKMQ (reference sequence). The CDR3 spans 14 residues. The CDR3 spells CARSYQGGGYGYTF. Here the CDR3 DNA reads TGTGCCCGCAGCTACCAGGGGGGGGGCTATGGCTACACCTTC.

The J gene is TRBJ2-2, the V gene TRBV9, with 13 nucleotides matching TRBD2. The CDR3 has 24 amino acids. The germline gives CDR1 SGDLS, CDR2 YYNGEE. The J segment lost 0 bases and the V segment lost 2 bases, leaving 22 bases of the junction unmatched. Written as DNA, the CDR3 is TGTGCCAGCAGCGTCCAGGAAATCGGACTAGCGGGAGCCAGGCGTCGCGCGAACACCGGGGAGCTGTTTTTT. This codes for CASSVQEIGLAGARRRANTGELFF.

About this clone itself: The identical CDR3 is also encoded by other nucleotide sequences in the sample. The rearrangement uses TRBV10-3 and TRBJ2-7; D gene unclear. This CDR3 has 11 amino acids. The germline gives CDR1 ENHRY, CDR2 SYGVKD. Trimming pared 2 bases from V and 4 bases from J, leaving 3 bases between. The CDR3 DNA sequence: TGTGCCATCAGTGAGGGGTACGAGCAGTACTTC. It specifies CAISEGYEQYF.

The gene calls are TRBV21-1 and TRBJ2-1; TRBD1, the D gene given by the table, was not confirmed from the DNA. TRBV21-1 is a known pseudogene. This CDR3 contains 16 residues. The CDR3 reads CASSKRTGVRHDEQFF. CDR3 nucleotides: TGTGCCAGCAGCAAAAGGACAGGTGTAAGGCACGATGAGCAGTTCTTC.

The rearrangement uses TRBV27 and TRBJ2-7; D not resolved. V lost 5 bases to trimming and J lost 2 bases, with 16 bases between them. This CDR3 is 15 amino acids long. Germline CDR1 and CDR2: MNHEY and SMNVEV (reference sequence). CDR3 sequence: CASSRKGLGTYEQYF. CDR3 bases: TGTGCCAGCAGTCGTAAGGGTTTAGGAACCTACGAGCAGTACTTC.

The chain links TRBV27 to TRBJ1-4; 9 bases are shared with TRBD1. Trimming cost V 6 bases and J 7 bases; bases outside gene matches: 0. The germline V gene has CDR1 MNHEY and CDR2 SMNVEV (reference sequence). The CDR3 is 12 amino acids. The CDR3 nucleotides are TGTGCCAGCAGGACAGGGGGTGAAAAACTGTTTTTT. It codes for CASRTGGEKLFF. The full variable domain, with the rest looked up from reference TRBV27 and TRBJ1-4, is EAQVTQNPRYLITVTGKKLTVTCSQNMNHEYMSWYRQDPGLGLRQIYYSMNVEVTDKGDVPEGYKVSRKEKRNFPLILESPSPNQTSLYFCASRTGGEKLFFGSGTQLSVL.

The CDR3 reads CASSQEEGTVMNTEAFF. DNA for the CDR3: TGCGCCAGCAGCCAAGAAGAAGGGACAGTCATGAACACTGAAGCTTTCTTT. This chain connects TRBV4-1 to TRBJ1-1, with TRBD1 matching 7 bases. The V and J ends lost 0 bases and 0 bases, in that order; junction bases with no gene match: 7. Germline loops: CDR1 MGHRA, CDR2 YSYEKL. The length of the CDR3 is 17 residues.

The V gene is TRBV21-1, the J gene TRBJ1-3; TRBD1 is the table's D call, not checked against the DNA. TRBV21-1 constitutes a pseudogene. The CDR3 contains 17 residues. The CDR3 DNA sequence: TGTGCCAGGTCGAATCCGGGACAGCCTAGTTCTGGAAACACCATATATTTT. Encoded protein: CARSNPGQPSSGNTIYF.

V gene TRBV27 combines with J gene TRBJ2-1; D is tentatively TRBD1 or TRBD2 (5 bases each). CDR3 size: 14 residues. V was pared by 10 bases and J by 6 bases, with 19 bases between. The germline V gene encodes CDR1 MNHEY and CDR2 SMNVEV (reference sequence). The CDR3 region is CATSWGPLVNEQFF. As DNA, the CDR3 is TGTGCCACCTCCTGGGGACCCCTCGTCAATGAGCAGTTCTTC.

The V call is TRBV27, the J call TRBJ2-5; D is possibly TRBD1 (6 bases). The CDR3 covers 13 residues. Deletions cut 5 bases from V and 2 bases from J, with 9 bases between. Germline CDR1 MNHEY, CDR2 SMNVEV (reference sequence). Written as DNA, the CDR3 is TGTGCCAGCAGTCAAGGACAGCAAGAGACCCAGTACTTC. This codes for CASSQGQQETQYF.

The chain has TRBV5-4 and TRBJ2-1; D is unresolved. Trimming removed 0 bases from V and 9 bases from J, with 13 bases in between. The CDR3 runs 14 residues. In germline, CDR1 is SGHNT, CDR2 YYREEE (reference sequence). CDR3 amino acids: CASSLVLSSSEQFF. CDR3 nucleotide sequence: TGTGCCAGCAGCTTGGTACTGTCTTCCAGTGAGCAGTTCTTC.

This chain uses TRBV15 with TRBJ1-4; 10 bases match TRBD1. CDR3 length: 18 residues. Per germline, CDR1 LNHNV and CDR2 YYDKDF (reference sequence). V lost 1 base, J lost 3 bases, and 8 bases stayed unmatched. The CDR3 region has the DNA TGTGCCACCAGCAGAGGACGGACAGGGGGTTGGGCTAATGAAAAACTGTTTTTT. It specifies CATSRGRTGGWANEKLFF.

The chain employs TRBV27 and TRBJ2-7; no definite D call. Trimming cost V 6 bases and J 3 bases, with 18 bases left between them. Looked up from germline, CDR1 is MNHEY and CDR2 is SMNVEV (reference sequence). The CDR3 covers 15 residues. The DNA of the CDR3 is TGTGCCAGCAGGCCGGTCGCGACGCCTTTCTACGAGCAGTACTTC. It translates to CASRPVATPFYEQYF.

The chain uses TRBV6-1 and TRBJ2-2; TRBD2 agrees at 11 bases. Trimming took 3 bases from V and 5 from J; bases not matched to a gene: 5. The CDR3 runs to 16 residues. Germline CDR1 and CDR2: MNHNS and SASEGT. The chain's CDR3 is CASSDPGLAATGELFF. CDR3 nucleotides: TGTGCCAGCAGTGACCCGGGACTAGCGGCGACCGGGGAGCTGTTTTTT.

A few counts support this clone. In DNA form, the CDR3 reads TGCGCCAGCAGCCAAGAGGGGGGCTACGAGCAGTACTTC. This translates into CASSQEGGYEQYF. The V gene is TRBV4-1, the J gene TRBJ2-7; possibly TRBD2 for D (6 bases). The V gene lost 0 bases and the J gene lost 3 bases, with 6 bases spanning the gap. Germline-derived CDR1 and CDR2 are MGHRA and YSYEKL. The CDR3 is 13 residues long.

This chain joins TRBV28 and TRBJ2-4; tentative D call: TRBD2 (5 bases). Germline assignment: CDR1 MDHEN and CDR2 SYDVKM. This CDR3 comprises 13 residues. V lost 5 bases, J lost 8 bases, and 13 bases lay in between. The CDR3 nucleotides read TGTGCCAGCAGTCCTATTAGGGAGCACATTCAGTACTTC. Translated: CASSPIREHIQYF. Together with reference TRBV28 and TRBJ2-4, the CDR3 gives the full variable domain: DVKVTQSSRYLVKRTGEKVFLECVQDMDHENMFWYRQDPGLGLRLIYFSYDVKMKEKGDIPEGYSVSREKKERFSLILESASTNQTSMYLCASSPIREHIQYFGAGTRLSVL.

The chain combines TRBV11-2 with TRBJ2-1, with D uncertain. V shed 0 bases and J shed 12 bases, with 6 bases lying between them. The CDR3 totals 11 residues. The germline gives CDR1 SGHAT, CDR2 FQNNGV. In DNA, the CDR3 is TGTGCCAGCAGCTTAGACCCCGGGCAGTTCTTC. It specifies CASSLDPGQFF. Filled out from reference TRBV11-2 and TRBJ2-1, the complete variable domain reads EAGVAQSPRYKIIEKRQSVAFWCNPISGHATLYWYQQILGQGPKLLIQFQNNGVVDDSQLPKDRFSAERLKGVDSTLKIQPAKLEDSAVYLCASSLDPGQFFGPGTRLTVL.

The chain joins TRBV7-8 to TRBJ2-7; 7 bases line up with TRBD2. V lost 1 base to trimming and J lost 4 bases; unmatched junction nucleotides: 7. CDR1 and CDR2 from the germline V gene are SGHVS and FQNEAQ. This CDR3 is built from 15 residues. The CDR3 loop reads CASSLGGGSVYEQYF. CDR3 nucleotides: TGTGCCAGCAGCTTAGGCGGCGGGAGCGTTTACGAGCAGTACTTC.

The gene calls are TRBV27 and TRBJ2-1; TRBD2 matches at 13 bases. Looked up from germline, CDR1 is MNHEY and CDR2 is SMNVEV (reference sequence). V dropped 5 bases and J dropped 3; count of bases not matched to a gene: 4. The CDR3 is 16 amino acids. Here the CDR3 DNA reads TGTGCCAGCAGTCTTGGGACTAGCGGGGTCTACAATGAGCAGTTCTTC. Protein sequence: CASSLGTSGVYNEQFF.

The chain combines TRBV6-5 with TRBJ1-1, with TRBD1 as a possible D gene (6 bases). Between the trimmed V and J ends, which lost 6 bases and 3 bases, there was a span of 8 bases. Looked up from germline, CDR1 is MNHEY and CDR2 is SVGAGI. CDR3 size: 12 residues. The CDR3 DNA sequence: TGTGCCAGCAGCCAGGGGTACACTGAAGCTTTCTTT. Its translation: CASSQGYTEAFF.

The chain employs TRBV4-3 and TRBJ2-1; weak D call: TRBD2 (6 bases). This CDR3 is 15 amino acids long. CDR1 is LGHNA and CDR2 is YSLEER in the germline V gene. V was clipped by 4 bases and J by 4 bases, with 14 bases between them. This CDR3 reads CASSPTGTSYNEQFF. In DNA, the CDR3 is TGCGCCAGCAGCCCAACCGGGACTTCATACAATGAGCAGTTCTTC.

In regard to this clone: In the same sample, other DNA sequences code for this CDR3. The rearrangement joins TRBV27 to TRBJ2-7, with D uncertain. V was pared by 3 bases and J by 1 base, with 10 bases between. Germline V gene lookup returns CDR1 MNHEY and CDR2 SMNVEV (reference sequence). The CDR3 consists of 14 residues. CDR3 amino acids: CASSLSIGSYEQYF. DNA for the CDR3: TGTGCCAGCAGTTTGAGTATTGGGTCCTACGAGCAGTACTTC.

V usage is TRBV2 and J usage is TRBJ2-3; a weak D match, TRBD2 (6 bases). Trimming cost V 7 bases and J 3 bases, with 8 bases left between them. CDR1 and CDR2 (germline): SNHLY, FYNNEI. This CDR3 comprises 12 residues. The CDR3 spells CASKTRTDTQYF. The CDR3 region has the DNA TGTGCCAGCAAGACTAGGACAGATACGCAGTATTTT.